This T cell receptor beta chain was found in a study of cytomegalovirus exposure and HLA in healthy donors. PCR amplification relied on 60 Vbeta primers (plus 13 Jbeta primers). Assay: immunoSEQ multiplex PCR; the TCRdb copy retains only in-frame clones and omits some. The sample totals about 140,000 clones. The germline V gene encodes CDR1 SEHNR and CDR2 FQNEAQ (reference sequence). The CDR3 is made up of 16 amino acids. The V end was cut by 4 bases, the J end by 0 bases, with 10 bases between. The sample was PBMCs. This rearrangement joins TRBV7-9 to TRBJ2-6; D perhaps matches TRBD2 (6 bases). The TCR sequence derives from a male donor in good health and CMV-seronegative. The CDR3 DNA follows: TGTGCCAGCAGCTCCCCGGGAGACTCTGGGGCCAACGTCCTGACTTTC. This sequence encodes CASSSPGDSGANVLTF.